What follows are 32 T cell receptor beta chains derived from one specimen sequenced in a study of blood T cell repertoires in COVID-19. Repertoires were generated with immunoSEQ multiplex PCR, while TCRdb's copy carries only in-frame clones and drops some. The sample holds about 200,000 clones, approximately 86% seen once. Sequenced: peripheral blood. The receptors were gathered from a man aged 55 to 70 with COVID-19, enrolled during active disease.

This clone was recorded a few times. V gene TRBV18 combines with J gene TRBJ1-1; a possible D gene is TRBD1 (6 bases). Trimming cost V 1 base and J 0 bases, with 9 bases left between them. The length of the CDR3 is 15 residues. The germline gives CDR1 KGHSH, CDR2 LQKENI. In DNA, the CDR3 is TGTGCCAGCTCACCACTGGGGGCCCTGAACACTGAAGCTTTCTTT. Translation: CASSPLGALNTEAFF.

V gene TRBV5-4 combines with J gene TRBJ1-2; D possibly corresponds to TRBD1 (5 bases). The CDR3 covers 14 residues. V gave up 1 base and J gave up 2 bases, with 9 bases separating them. Per germline, CDR1 SGHNT and CDR2 YYREEE (reference sequence). This CDR3 reads CASSLTQGNYGYTF. The CDR3 coding sequence is TGTGCCAGCAGCTTGACGCAGGGCAACTATGGCTACACCTTC.

V gene TRBV4-3 combines with J gene TRBJ1-4; 8 positions match TRBD1. The CDR3 has 16 residues. Germline V lookup: CDR1 LGHNA, CDR2 YSLEER. Losses at the gene ends were 4 bases for V and 4 bases for J; bases not matched to a gene: 8. In DNA form, the CDR3 reads TGCGCCAGCAGCCCACAGGGGGGGCCCGATAATGAAAAACTGTTTTTT. Translation gives CASSPQGGPDNEKLFF.

This chain connects TRBV9 to TRBJ1-1; D is possibly TRBD1 (5 bases). CDR3 length: 17 residues. Trimming removed 0 bases at V and 5 bases at J, with 20 bases between. Germline-derived CDR1 and CDR2 are SGDLS and YYNGEE. The DNA for the CDR3 is TGTGCCAGCAGCGTAGAGCCCCTCCCAGCGGGGGGGACTGAAGCTTTCTTT. It codes for CASSVEPLPAGGTEAFF.

The CDR3 spells CASKSADSYNEQFF. CDR3 in DNA: TGTGCCAGCAAATCAGCGGACAGCTACAATGAGCAGTTCTTC. This chain links TRBV6-5 with TRBJ2-1; TRBD1 might be the D (6 bases). Trimming removed 7 bases from V and 3 bases from J, with 13 bases in between. The CDR3 contains 14 residues. CDR1 and CDR2 from the germline V gene are MNHEY and SVGAGI.

The genes are TRBV12-3 or TRBV12-4 and TRBJ2-3; no clear D. The CDR3 totals 13 residues. Trimming pared 7 bases from V and 0 bases from J, leaving 8 bases between. For the CDR3, the DNA is TGTGCCAGCAACCTCAGGAGCACAGATACGCAGTATTTT. Translation gives CASNLRSTDTQYF.

The chain employs TRBV4-2 and TRBJ2-7; tentative D call: TRBD1 (5 bases). The CDR3 has 18 amino acids. V lost 0 bases to trimming and J lost 3 bases, with 21 bases between them. Per the germline V gene, CDR1 is LGHNA and CDR2 is YNFKEQ. CDR3 sequence reads: CASSQDVGAHGANYEQYF. In DNA, the CDR3 is TGTGCCAGCAGCCAAGATGTTGGGGCCCATGGGGCTAACTACGAGCAGTACTTC.

The chain is built from TRBV28 and TRBJ2-6, with D possibly matching TRBD1 (5 bases). This CDR3 spans 17 amino acids. Germline V gives CDR1 MDHEN, CDR2 SYDVKM. V was pared by 3 bases and J by 0 bases, with 12 bases between. The CDR3: CASSLTVSSSGANVLTF. CDR3 nucleotides: TGTGCCAGCAGTTTGACAGTTAGTTCCTCTGGGGCCAACGTCCTGACTTTC.

The chain is built from TRBV28 and TRBJ2-7; perhaps TRBD1 as D (5 bases). Deletions cut 5 bases from V and 6 bases from J, with 11 bases between. The CDR3 loop spans 12 amino acids. Per the germline V gene, CDR1 is MDHEN and CDR2 is SYDVKM. CDR3 DNA: TGTGCCAGCAGTCAGGGTATCGGCGAGCAGTACTTC. Its translation is CASSQGIGEQYF.

This clone has more than one count but fewer than ten. V gene TRBV19 combines with J gene TRBJ1-2; a possible D gene is TRBD1 (5 bases). The CDR3 consists of 15 residues. Between the trimmed V and J ends, which lost 0 bases and 2 bases, there was a span of 10 bases. Germline CDR1 reads LNHDA; CDR2 reads SQIVND (reference sequence). The CDR3 is CASSIDLKGNYGYTF. The CDR3 DNA sequence: TGTGCCAGTAGTATAGATCTGAAGGGGAACTATGGCTACACCTTC. Combining the CDR3 with reference TRBV19 and TRBJ1-2 gives the whole variable domain DGGITQSPKYLFRKEGQNVTLSCEQNLNHDAMYWYRQDPGQGLRLIYYSQIVNDFQKGDIAEGYSVSREKKESFPLTVTSAQKNPTAFYLCASSIDLKGNYGYTFGSGTRLTVV.

The chain uses TRBV18 and TRBJ1-6; 9 nucleotides align to TRBD1. Per the germline V gene, CDR1 is KGHSH and CDR2 is LQKENI. The ends lost 3 bases at V and 7 bases at J; junction bases unmatched: 1. The CDR3 sequence is 14 residues long. The CDR3 spells CASSPDRGNSPLHF. CDR3 nucleotides: TGTGCCAGCTCACCGGACAGGGGAAATTCACCCCTCCACTTT.

The chain uses TRBV3-1 (or the pseudogene TRBV3-2) and TRBJ1-5; tentative D call: TRBD1 (5 bases). Germline CDR1 is LGHDT and CDR2 is YNNKEL (reference sequence). This CDR3 is built from 15 residues. V shed 4 bases and J shed 6 bases, with 16 bases lying between them. The CDR3 here is CASSPGWGVIQPQHF. DNA of the CDR3: TGTGCCAGCAGCCCTGGGTGGGGGGTGATTCAGCCCCAGCATTTT.

The chain combines TRBV6-6 with TRBJ1-2, with a possible D match to TRBD1 (5 bases). The CDR3 is made up of 14 amino acids. With 4 bases removed from V and 1 base from J, the gap between germline ends came to 10 bases. From germline, CDR1 is MNHNY and CDR2 SVGAGI (reference sequence). CDR3 bases: TGTGCCAGCAGTTCCTTGACAGTTAACTATGGCTACACCTTC. Translating it yields CASSSLTVNYGYTF.

The chain is built from TRBV5-8 and TRBJ2-3, with no clear D. Trimming removed 2 bases at V and 3 bases at J, with 7 bases between. The CDR3 consists of 13 residues. Germline-derived CDR1 and CDR2 are SGHTS and YDEGEE. CDR3 sequence (DNA): TGTGCCAGCAGCTTAGCCTGGACAGATACGCAGTATTTT. It specifies CASSLAWTDTQYF.

The chain is built from TRBV7-2 and TRBJ1-3; tentative D call: TRBD1 (6 bases). Trimming took 3 bases from V and 0 from J, leaving 9 bases between them. The CDR3 is 15 amino acids. Germline CDR1 is SGHTA and CDR2 is FQGNSA. The CDR3 DNA sequence: TGTGCCAGCAGCTTTACAGGGAGCTCTGGAAACACCATATATTTT. This gives the protein CASSFTGSSGNTIYF.

V usage is TRBV4-1 and J usage is TRBJ2-5, with 8 bases aligning to TRBD2. The CDR3 is 15 amino acids. The V gene end was trimmed by 3 bases and the J gene end by 6 bases; junction bases not matched to a gene: 9. Germline V lookup: CDR1 MGHRA, CDR2 YSYEKL. The CDR3 nucleotides read TGCGCCAGCAGCCACATAGCGGGAAATGTGAAGACCCAGTACTTC. Translation gives CASSHIAGNVKTQYF.

V gene TRBV5-1 combines with J gene TRBJ1-2; no reliable D call. The CDR3 covers 13 residues. Germline V gene sequence: CDR1 SGHRS, CDR2 YFSETQ. V dropped 4 bases and J dropped 8 bases, with 15 bases sitting between them. DNA for the CDR3: TGCGCCAGCAGCCGAGACTCAAAGGAGGGCTACACCTTC. Translating it yields CASSRDSKEGYTF.

This chain links TRBV7-6 with TRBJ2-2; maybe TRBD2 (6 bases). Trimming pared 5 bases from V and 0 bases from J, leaving 16 bases between. The CDR3 loop spans 17 amino acids. Germline V gene data show CDR1 as SGHVS and CDR2 as FNYEAQ. Written as DNA, the CDR3 is TGTGCCAGCAGCCCCTCTCCGGGACTGACGAACACCGGGGAGCTGTTTTTT. Translated, it gives CASSPSPGLTNTGELFF.

This chain links TRBV3-1 (or the pseudogene TRBV3-2) with TRBJ2-7, with 9 bases aligning to TRBD1. The CDR3 runs to 13 residues. Germline lookup yields CDR1 LGHDT and CDR2 YNNKEL (reference sequence). V was pared by 4 bases and J by 7 bases, with 5 bases of the junction left unmatched. The chain's CDR3 is CASSRGTGREQYF. The CDR3 DNA reads TGTGCCAGCAGCCGGGGGACAGGGCGGGAGCAGTACTTC.

J is TRBJ1-1 and V is TRBV6-5, with unresolved D. V was cut by 6 bases and J by 9 bases, with 14 bases left in between. CDR1 is MNHEY, CDR2 SVGAGI, per germline. The CDR3 covers 12 residues. This chain's CDR3 is CASRQSSSKAFF. The CDR3, as DNA: TGTGCCAGCAGACAGAGCAGTAGTAAAGCTTTCTTT.

This clone has just a few counts. The DNA for the CDR3 is TGTGCCAGCAGCCAAGTCAGCGCTAACTATGGCTACACCTTC. Its protein product is CASSQVSANYGYTF. The chain employs TRBV3-1 (or the pseudogene TRBV3-2) and TRBJ1-2; D unresolved. The V gene lost 1 base and the J gene lost 0 bases, with 6 bases spanning the gap. The CDR3 is made up of 14 amino acids. CDR1 and CDR2 from the germline V gene are LGHDT and YNNKEL (reference sequence).

CDR3 coding DNA: TGTGCCAGTAGTCCCCCGTCCACCCAGGCGTTGAACACTGAAGCTTTCTTT. It translates to CASSPPSTQALNTEAFF. This chain joins TRBV19 and TRBJ1-1; D is uncertain. The CDR3 runs 17 residues. Trimming stripped 5 bases from V and 0 bases from J, with 19 bases between. Germline V gives CDR1 LNHDA, CDR2 SQIVND (reference sequence).

The V and J genes are TRBV11-3 and TRBJ2-1; perhaps TRBD1 as D (6 bases). The germline V gene encodes CDR1 SGHNT and CDR2 YENEEA. Trimming stripped 5 bases from V and 4 bases from J, with 12 bases between. The CDR3 runs to 14 residues. Here the CDR3 reads CASSPWTAYNEQFF. CDR3 nucleotides: TGTGCCAGCAGCCCCTGGACAGCATACAATGAGCAGTTCTTC.

This chain connects TRBV27 to TRBJ2-6; maybe TRBD1 (6 bases). V gave up 0 bases and J gave up 0 bases, with 9 bases separating them. The CDR3 contains 17 residues. CDR1 and CDR2 (germline): MNHEY, SMNVEV (reference sequence). The CDR3 DNA reads as TGTGCCAGCAGTTTATCCGGGACACGCTCTGGGGCCAACGTCCTGACTTTC. This sequence encodes CASSLSGTRSGANVLTF.

V is TRBV5-1 and J is TRBJ2-2; 7 nucleotides align to TRBD2. CDR3 size: 13 residues. Germline lookup yields CDR1 SGHRS and CDR2 YFSETQ. The trim removed 4 bases at V and 6 bases at J, leaving 3 bases unmatched. CDR3: CASSPGGAGELFF. The CDR3 coding sequence is TGCGCCAGCAGCCCGGGAGGTGCCGGGGAGCTGTTTTTT.

J is TRBJ1-5 and V is TRBV7-9; 9 bases align to TRBD1. Losses at the gene ends were 6 bases for V and 7 bases for J; bases not matched to a gene: 10. Germline lookup yields CDR1 SEHNR and CDR2 FQNEAQ (reference sequence). The CDR3 totals 15 residues. The CDR3 reads CASRPNRGRWQPQHF. The CDR3 DNA reads as TGTGCCAGCAGACCTAACAGGGGGCGGTGGCAGCCCCAGCATTTT.

V and J are TRBV5-1 and TRBJ2-3; 10 nucleotides line up with TRBD1. Germline V CDR1 and CDR2: SGHRS, YFSETQ. The junction had 8 bases not matched to a gene; V was cut back by 4 bases and J by 3 bases. This CDR3 has 16 amino acids. CDR3 region: CASSPWTGGKTDTQYF. The CDR3 nucleotides are TGCGCCAGCAGCCCATGGACAGGGGGGAAGACAGATACGCAGTATTTT.

The chain recombines TRBV14 with TRBJ1-1; 9 bases line up with TRBD1. The CDR3 has 15 residues. Germline loops: CDR1 SGHDN, CDR2 FVKESK. V lost 7 bases, J lost 4 bases, and 10 bases stayed unmatched. CDR3: CASTGQGIPSTEAFF. The DNA for the CDR3 is TGTGCCAGCACCGGACAGGGGATCCCATCCACTGAAGCTTTCTTT.

The V and J genes are TRBV18 and TRBJ2-7; TRBD2 agrees at 9 bases. Germline lookup yields CDR1 KGHSH and CDR2 LQKENI. With V trimmed by 6 bases and J by 7 bases, 10 bases remained unmatched. CDR3 length: 14 residues. CDR3 DNA sequence: TGTGCCAGCTCCCCTTCTGGGCGGGAGGGTGAGCAGTACTTC. Its translation: CASSPSGREGEQYF.

This clone showed up just once. The chain recombines TRBV28 with TRBJ1-5, with 11 bases aligning to TRBD1. The J segment lost 3 bases and the V segment lost 5 bases, leaving 12 bases of the junction unmatched. Germline V lookup: CDR1 MDHEN, CDR2 SYDVKM. This CDR3 spans 18 amino acids. CDR3 sequence: CASSPPGQGAIVNQPQHF. The DNA of the CDR3 is TGTGCCAGCAGTCCCCCAGGACAGGGGGCGATAGTCAATCAGCCCCAGCATTTT.

The V and J genes are TRBV5-6 and TRBJ1-2, with a weak D call TRBD1 (6 bases). The CDR3 is 14 residues long. From germline, CDR1 is SGHDT and CDR2 YYEEEE. Trimming stripped 3 bases from V and 4 bases from J, with 13 bases between. CDR3 nucleotides: TGTGCCAGCAGCTGGGGGCAGGGAATCTATGGCTACACCTTC. This sequence encodes CASSWGQGIYGYTF. The whole variable domain, filled in from reference TRBV5-6 and TRBJ1-2, reads DAGVTQSPTHLIKTRGQQVTLRCSPKSGHDTVSWYQQALGQGPQFIFQYYEEEERQRGNFPDRFSGHQFPNYSSELNVNALLLGDSALYLCASSWGQGIYGYTFGSGTRLTVV.

The gene calls are TRBV5-1 and TRBJ1-1; D unclear. Looked up from germline, CDR1 is SGHRS and CDR2 is YFSETQ. The CDR3 sequence is 15 residues long. V was trimmed by 0 bases and J by 1 base, leaving 10 bases between them. The CDR3 sequence: CASSLAAVKNTEAFF. CDR3 DNA: TGCGCCAGCAGCTTGGCCGCGGTCAAGAACACTGAAGCTTTCTTT.